These 26 T cell receptor beta chains were sequenced from one sample in a study of early T cells in non-severe SARS-CoV-2 infection. Using its own MiXCR run on the 5' RACE reads, TCRdb lists one record per CDR3 protein. This sample has about 89,000 distinct CDR3 sequences, with roughly 14% found just once. Material: whole blood. Every receptor here comes from an adult who was a healthcare worker with PCR-confirmed SARS-CoV-2 infection or an uninfected control (not recorded which).

The genes are TRBV11-2 and TRBJ2-7, with 13 nucleotides matching TRBD2. V lost 1 base, J lost 0 bases, and 9 bases stayed unmatched. Germline CDR1 SGHAT, CDR2 FQNNGV. CDR3 length equals 19 residues. CDR3 in amino acids: CASSLARGTSGTSSYEQYV. CDR3 nucleotides: TGTGCCAGCAGCTTAGCTCGGGGGACTAGCGGGACGAGCTCCTACGAGCAGTACGTC.

The sample holds many counts of this clonotype. This chain joins TRBV29-1 and TRBJ2-5; maybe TRBD1 (5 bases). The V and J ends lost 3 bases and 5 bases respectively, with 13 bases between them. The CDR3 sequence is 13 residues long. In germline, CDR1 is SQVTM, CDR2 ANQGSEA. The CDR3 sequence: CSVDGRVGETQYF. The DNA of the CDR3 is TGCAGCGTTGATGGCAGGGTTGGTGAGACCCAGTACTTC.

The genes are TRBV29-1 and TRBJ2-3; D is possibly TRBD2 (5 bases). V was pared by 1 base and J by 5 bases, with 10 bases between. The germline CDR1 and CDR2 sequences are SQVTM and ANQGSEA. The CDR3 extends over 13 amino acids. DNA for the CDR3: TGCAGCGTTGAAGCGGGGTACGGAGATACGCAGTATTTT. Its protein is CSVEAGYGDTQYF.

This clonotype was observed many times. The chain employs TRBV12-3 or TRBV12-4 and TRBJ2-5; D gene uncertain. The ends were cut back, 2 bases at V and 5 bases at J, with 9 bases in the middle. CDR3 length equals 13 residues. The CDR3 sequence: CASSLWAQETQYF. CDR3 DNA sequence: TGTGCCAGCAGTTTATGGGCGCAGGAGACCCAGTACTTC.

The CDR3: CASSLVVGVGMNTEAFF. In nucleotides, the CDR3 is TGTGCCAGCAGCTTAGTTGTCGGGGTCGGGATGAACACTGAAGCTTTCTTT. The chain joins TRBV7-8 to TRBJ1-1; D gene unclear. Germline V CDR1 and CDR2: SGHVS, FQNEAQ. The CDR3 runs 17 residues. V shed 1 base and J shed 0 bases, with 15 bases lying between them.

This clonotype was found a few times. The chain employs TRBV3-1 and TRBJ2-3; TRBD2 matches 9 bases. CDR1 is LGHDT and CDR2 is YNNKEL in the germline V gene (reference sequence). The CDR3 contains 16 residues. V shed 1 base and J 1 base; nucleotides not matched to a gene: 3. The CDR3 bases are TGTGCCAGCAGCCAAGGAGCGGGGGGCCGCACAGATACGCAGTATTTT. It encodes CASSQGAGGRTDTQYF.

This clonotype showed up just a few times. The V and J genes are TRBV29-1 and TRBJ2-2, with D possibly being TRBD1 or TRBD2 (5 bases each). Germline assignment: CDR1 SQVTM and CDR2 ANQGSEA. V was clipped by 4 bases and J by 7 bases, with 10 bases between them. The CDR3 runs to 12 residues. CDR3 sequence: CSVGGVSGELFF. As DNA, the CDR3 is TGCAGCGTTGGAGGGGTTAGCGGGGAGCTGTTTTTT.

The genes are TRBV4-1 and TRBJ1-3, with unresolved D. V was clipped by 0 bases and J by 8 bases, with 8 bases between them. This CDR3 is 13 amino acids long. Germline V gives CDR1 MGHRA, CDR2 YSYEKL. The CDR3 coding sequence is TGCGCCAGCAGCCAAGATGAAGGTGACACCATATATTTT. Its translation is CASSQDEGDTIYF.

The chain couples TRBV6-1 to TRBJ2-4; D uncertain. Trimming removed 3 bases from V and 1 base from J, with 13 bases in between. There are 16 residues in the CDR3. The germline CDR1 and CDR2 sequences are MNHNS and SASEGT. The CDR3 DNA reads TGTGCCAGCAGTGAGACCCTGAGGACGGCCAAAAACATTCAGTACTTC. The encoded protein is CASSETLRTAKNIQYF.

This clonotype has ten or more counts. The chain uses TRBV5-1 and TRBJ2-3; 7 bases are a match to TRBD2. The CDR3 sequence is 11 residues long. The germline CDR1 and CDR2 sequences are SGHRS and YFSETQ. V dropped 7 bases and J dropped 10; count of bases not matched to a gene: 6. The CDR3 region is CASGASGAQYF. The CDR3 DNA reads TGCGCCAGCGGAGCTAGCGGTGCGCAGTATTTT.

This clonotype was detected a few times. The chain joins TRBV3-1 to TRBJ1-4; D call uncertain. Trimming took off 2 bases at V and 7 bases at J, with 14 bases between the two ends. The CDR3 loop spans 15 amino acids. The germline gives CDR1 LGHDT, CDR2 YNNKEL (reference sequence). In DNA form, the CDR3 reads TGTGCCAGCAGCCAACCGTTGAGTAGGCTTGAAAAACTGTTTTTT. Encoded protein: CASSQPLSRLEKLFF.

This clonotype was seen more than once but under ten times. CDR3 nucleotides: TGTGCCAGCAGCTTACAGGCGGGGCTTTCCTACGAGCAGTACGTC. Protein product: CASSLQAGLSYEQYV. The V and J genes are TRBV7-2 and TRBJ2-7; D possibly corresponds to TRBD2 (6 bases). V gave up 2 bases and J gave up 1 base, with 12 bases separating them. In germline, CDR1 is SGHTA, CDR2 FQGNSA. There are 15 residues in the CDR3.

This clonotype was detected only a few times. V and J are TRBV6-5 and TRBJ1-2; TRBD1 matches at 12 bases. Trimming cost V 0 bases and J 4 bases; bases outside gene matches: 18. The CDR3 runs 21 residues. The germline V gene encodes CDR1 MNHEY and CDR2 SVGAGI. CDR3 DNA sequence: TGTGCCAGCAGTTACTCGCTCGGTTTTCTTGGGACAGGGGGCCCAGGCTATGGCTACACCTTC. Residues: CASSYSLGFLGTGGPGYGYTF.

The sample holds a few counts of this clonotype. The chain uses TRBV5-4 and TRBJ2-3, with a possible D match to TRBD2 (5 bases). Trimming took 4 bases from V and 10 from J, leaving 10 bases between them. The CDR3 is 11 amino acids. The germline CDR1 and CDR2 sequences are SGHNT and YYREEE (reference sequence). CDR3 nucleotides: TGTGCCAGCAGCAGCATGAGGGCGCAGTATTTT. This encodes CASSSMRAQYF.

This clonotype was seen a few times. The chain is built from TRBV9 and TRBJ2-4, with D possibly matching TRBD1 (5 bases). Germline V gene lookup returns CDR1 SGDLS and CDR2 YYNGEE. This CDR3 is built from 16 residues. Trimming shortened V by 5 bases and J by 1 base, and 16 bases separated the two germline ends. The CDR3 loop is CASSLEQGTAKNIQYF. The CDR3 DNA is TGTGCCAGCAGTTTAGAGCAGGGTACGGCCAAAAACATTCAGTACTTC.

The genes are TRBV5-4 and TRBJ1-1, with 10 bases that match TRBD1. This CDR3 is built from 16 residues. Trimming took 3 bases from V and 5 from J; bases not matched to a gene: 10. The germline V gene encodes CDR1 SGHNT and CDR2 YYREEE (reference sequence). This CDR3 is CASSSAVGQGKTEAFF. The DNA for the CDR3 is TGTGCCAGCAGCTCCGCTGTGGGACAGGGGAAGACTGAAGCTTTCTTT.

This clonotype was counted many times. J is TRBJ2-1 and V is TRBV11-3; 9 nucleotides line up with TRBD2. The CDR3 extends over 16 amino acids. Germline trimming cut 4 bases from V and 11 bases from J; bases unmatched to any gene: 15. Germline loops: CDR1 SGHNT, CDR2 YENEEA. CDR3 sequence reads: CASSSHHRGGGDKQFF. As DNA, the CDR3 is TGTGCCAGCAGCTCGCACCATCGCGGGGGGGGAGATAAGCAGTTCTTC.

A few counts support this clonotype. The V call is TRBV3-1, the J call TRBJ2-7; TRBD2 agrees at 7 bases. Trimming took 3 bases from V and 4 from J; bases not matched to a gene: 6. Germline CDR1 is LGHDT and CDR2 is YNNKEL (reference sequence). The CDR3 length is 14 residues. The CDR3, as DNA: TGTGCCAGCAGCCAGAACGTCGGGGGGTACGAGCAGTACGTC. Translation gives CASSQNVGGYEQYV.

The rearrangement joins TRBV20-1 to TRBJ2-4; 13 bases match TRBD2. V shed 6 bases and J 0 bases; nucleotides not matched to a gene: 11. The CDR3 consists of 18 residues. Germline V gene data show CDR1 as DFQATT and CDR2 as SNEGSKA (reference sequence). CDR3 bases: TGCAGTGCGAGGCCTACTAGCGGGGGGGCCGGAGCCAAAAACATTCAGTACTTC. As protein: CSARPTSGGAGAKNIQYF.

The CDR3 DNA reads as TGTGCCAGCAGCCCACTTACGGGGGGAGCGGAGACCCAGTACTTC. This encodes CASSPLTGGAETQYF. The genes are TRBV11-2 and TRBJ2-5, with TRBD2 matching over 7 bases. The V segment lost 5 bases and the J segment 5 bases; nucleotides outside the gene matches: 11. Germline V lookup: CDR1 SGHAT, CDR2 FQNNGV. The CDR3 runs 15 residues.

The rearrangement joins TRBV19 to TRBJ1-2; D gene uncertain. Germline values: CDR1 LNHDA, CDR2 SQIVND (reference sequence). This CDR3 spans 16 amino acids. V lost 5 bases and J 0 bases, leaving 16 bases between the germline ends. The DNA for the CDR3 is TGTGCCAGTAGTTTTTCCTCGAGAGGAGCTAACTATGGCTACACCTTC. Translating it yields CASSFSSRGANYGYTF.

The DNA for the CDR3 is TGTGCCAGCAGCTCGGGGGGGCTTTTGGATACGCAGTATTTT. Protein: CASSSGGLLDTQYF. This sequence joins TRBV5-4 and TRBJ2-3; 8 bases map to TRBD2. This CDR3 has 14 residues. Per germline, CDR1 SGHNT and CDR2 YYREEE (reference sequence). V trimming: 3 bases; J trimming: 6 bases; junction bases outside the gene matches: 6.

This clonotype occurred a few times. V and J are TRBV3-1 and TRBJ2-1; 10 bases are a match to TRBD2. Germline lookup yields CDR1 LGHDT and CDR2 YNNKEL (reference sequence). This CDR3 spans 16 amino acids. The ends lost 5 bases at V and 6 bases at J; junction bases unmatched: 10. The DNA of the CDR3 is TGTGCCAGCAGCGGAGGGAGAGCGGGGGGGAGCAATGAGCAGTTCTTC. It specifies CASSGGRAGGSNEQFF.

This clonotype was seen many times. The V and J genes are TRBV10-3 and TRBJ2-5; TRBD2 might be the D (6 bases). The CDR3 is 16 residues long. The germline gives CDR1 ENHRY, CDR2 SYGVKD. Trimming removed 0 bases from V and 6 bases from J, with 17 bases in between. The CDR3 DNA is TGTGCCATCAGTGAGTCGTGGAGGGGCCGGGAAAAGACCCAGTACTTC. Protein: CAISESWRGREKTQYF.

The chain has TRBV3-1 and TRBJ2-1, with 11 positions matching TRBD2. After removal of 3 bases from V and 12 bases from J, the junction contained 10 bases not matched to a gene. Germline CDR1 reads LGHDT; CDR2 reads YNNKEL (reference sequence). This CDR3 contains 15 residues. The CDR3 sequence is CASSHSTSGAVGQFF. CDR3 DNA: TGTGCCAGCAGCCATTCGACTAGCGGGGCCGTTGGGCAGTTCTTC.

The J gene is TRBJ2-3, the V gene TRBV7-8; maybe TRBD2 (6 bases). Germline V gene lookup returns CDR1 SGHVS and CDR2 FQNEAQ. This CDR3 region has 16 residues. Trimming removed 5 bases from V and 0 bases from J, with 15 bases in between. The CDR3, as DNA: TGTGCCAGCAGCCCAATCGGGGGTGCTAGCACAGATACGCAGTATTTT. This codes for CASSPIGGASTDTQYF.